The 21 T cell receptor beta chains below come from one sample, sequenced in a study of CD4 T cells in relation to SARS-CoV-2 and coronaviruses. Assay used: immunoSEQ multiplex PCR; TCRdb lists only in-frame clones, some missing. The profile shows 35,000 to 40,000 clones, around 85% of them singletons. The source material was memory CD4+ T cells from PBMCs. The receptor set was obtained from an adult with COVID-19.

CDR3 sequence reads: CAWSVGQGANQPQHF. The CDR3 DNA reads TGTGCCTGGAGTGTGGGACAGGGGGCCAATCAGCCCCAGCATTTT. V is TRBV30 and J is TRBJ1-5, with TRBD1 matching over 12 bases. Germline trimming cut 0 bases from V and 3 bases from J; bases unmatched to any gene: 0. The CDR3 has 15 amino acids. Germline-derived CDR1 and CDR2 are GTSNPN and SVGIG (reference sequence).

The chain couples TRBV18 to TRBJ2-5; TRBD1 or TRBD2 may be the D gene (5 bases each). Germline V CDR1 and CDR2: KGHSH, LQKENI. V was clipped by 6 bases and J by 6 bases, with 17 bases between them. The length of the CDR3 is 14 residues. The CDR3 loop reads CASSLRDLSQTQYF. The CDR3 DNA sequence: TGTGCCAGCTCTTTAAGGGACCTTTCGCAGACCCAGTACTTC.

A few counts support this clone. The CDR3 DNA sequence: TGTGCCAGCAGCGTAGGGAGTAGCACAGATACGCAGTATTTT. Its translation is CASSVGSSTDTQYF. This chain links TRBV9 with TRBJ2-3; the D is unclear. CDR1 and CDR2 (germline): SGDLS, YYNGEE. Trimming took 0 bases from V and 0 from J, leaving 5 bases between them. The CDR3 is 14 residues long.

This clone was seen once. The V and J genes are TRBV5-1 and TRBJ2-5; TRBD2 aligns across 9 bases. CDR1 is SGHRS, CDR2 YFSETQ, per germline. This CDR3 has 14 residues. With V trimmed by 6 bases and J by 1 base, 4 bases remained unmatched. This CDR3 is CASKWRGGQETQYF. The CDR3 bases are TGCGCCAGCAAATGGCGGGGGGGCCAAGAGACCCAGTACTTC.

A few counts support this clone. The chain uses TRBV4-1 and TRBJ1-2, with D perhaps TRBD1 (6 bases). V lost 7 bases, J lost 8 bases, and 17 bases lay in between. The CDR3 spans 13 residues. Germline-derived CDR1 and CDR2 are MGHRA and YSYEKL. The CDR3 spells CASTRAGVAGYTF. DNA of the CDR3: TGCGCCAGCACTAGGGCAGGGGTTGCGGGCTACACCTTC.

V usage is TRBV11-2 and J usage is TRBJ1-2; 11 bases are shared with TRBD1. CDR1 and CDR2 (germline): SGHAT, FQNNGV. The ends lost 1 base at V and 7 bases at J; junction bases unmatched: 2. The CDR3 has 14 residues. The CDR3, as DNA: TGTGCCAGCAGCTTAGGGACAGGGGGCATTGGCTACACCTTC. Residues: CASSLGTGGIGYTF.

This clone was seen just once. The genes are TRBV19 and TRBJ1-2, with D perhaps TRBD1 (5 bases). The CDR3 has 12 amino acids. The V end was cut by 3 bases, the J end by 4 bases, with 6 bases between. Germline lookup yields CDR1 LNHDA and CDR2 SQIVND (reference sequence). In DNA, the CDR3 is TGTGCCAGTAGTATGGGGGGCTATGGCTACACCTTC. It encodes CASSMGGYGYTF. Full variable domain (outside the CDR3, taken from reference TRBV19 and TRBJ1-2): DGGITQSPKYLFRKEGQNVTLSCEQNLNHDAMYWYRQDPGQGLRLIYYSQIVNDFQKGDIAEGYSVSREKKESFPLTVTSAQKNPTAFYLCASSMGGYGYTFGSGTRLTVV.

The chain couples TRBV7-2 to TRBJ2-1; D unclear. With 7 bases removed from V and 0 bases from J, the gap between germline ends came to 16 bases. In germline, CDR1 is SGHTA, CDR2 FQGNSA. The CDR3 is 16 residues long. The CDR3 here is CASTHGLVGSYNEQFF. CDR3 nucleotides: TGTGCCAGCACCCACGGGTTGGTTGGCTCCTACAATGAGCAGTTCTTC.

J is TRBJ2-1 and V is TRBV6-5, with 8 positions matching TRBD2. The J segment lost 0 bases and the V segment lost 6 bases, leaving 4 bases of the junction unmatched. The CDR3 totals 15 residues. Germline CDR1 MNHEY, CDR2 SVGAGI. The CDR3 loop reads CASSKRESSYNEQFF. The CDR3 DNA sequence: TGTGCCAGCAGCAAGCGGGAGAGCTCCTACAATGAGCAGTTCTTC.

The chain has TRBV2 and TRBJ2-3, with D possibly matching TRBD1 (5 bases). CDR1 is SNHLY and CDR2 is FYNNEI in the germline V gene. V was shortened by 2 bases and J by 6 bases, with 12 bases between the two germline ends. This CDR3 has 14 amino acids. CDR3 in amino acids: CASSELKGSDTQYF. As DNA, the CDR3 is TGTGCCAGCAGTGAACTCAAGGGGTCGGATACGCAGTATTTT.

The V gene is TRBV9, the J gene TRBJ2-5, with D possibly TRBD1 on 6 matching bases. V shed 0 bases and J shed 1 base, with 10 bases lying between them. Germline V lookup: CDR1 SGDLS, CDR2 YYNGEE. There are 15 residues in the CDR3. This CDR3 is CASSVAPDSQETQYF. CDR3 bases: TGTGCCAGCAGCGTAGCTCCGGACAGCCAAGAGACCCAGTACTTC.

The rearrangement joins TRBV29-1 to TRBJ2-6; 7 positions agree with TRBD1. Per the germline V gene, CDR1 is SQVTM and CDR2 is ANQGSEA. With V trimmed by 6 bases and J by 0 bases, 2 bases remained unmatched. The length of the CDR3 is 14 residues. The CDR3 sequence: CSVGQASGANVLTF. As DNA, the CDR3 is TGCAGCGTCGGACAGGCCTCTGGGGCCAACGTCCTGACTTTC. Filled out from reference TRBV29-1 and TRBJ2-6, the complete variable domain reads SAVISQKPSRDICQRGTSLTIQCQVDSQVTMMFWYRQQPGQSLTLIATANQGSEATYESGFVIDKFPISRPNLTFSTLTVSNMSPEDSSIYLCSVGQASGANVLTFGAGSRLTVL.

V and J are TRBV19 and TRBJ1-5; D is undetermined. From germline, CDR1 is LNHDA and CDR2 SQIVND (reference sequence). The CDR3 loop spans 15 amino acids. Trimming removed 1 base from V and 7 bases from J, with 14 bases in between. CDR3 in DNA: TGTGCCAGTAGTATAGGGGCGGATCCGGGGCAGCCCCAGCATTTT. This gives the protein CASSIGADPGQPQHF.

The chain joins TRBV2 to TRBJ2-5, with D tentatively TRBD1 or TRBD2 (6 bases each). The CDR3 spans 17 residues. V dropped 2 bases and J dropped 2 bases, with 18 bases sitting between them. In germline, CDR1 is SNHLY, CDR2 FYNNEI. Written as DNA, the CDR3 is TGTGCCAGCAGTGAACGGTGGGGTCGGGGGCGGCAAGAGACCCAGTACTTC. It specifies CASSERWGRGRQETQYF.

This clone has a handful of counts. This rearrangement joins TRBV7-2 to TRBJ2-5; no firm D call. Between the trimmed V and J ends, which lost 5 bases and 7 bases, there was a span of 8 bases. Germline V gene lookup returns CDR1 SGHTA and CDR2 FQGNSA. The CDR3 length is 11 residues. CDR3 region: CASSLRGTQYF. The CDR3 bases are TGTGCCAGCAGCCTTCGAGGGACCCAGTACTTC.

The gene calls are TRBV10-3 and TRBJ1-4; D gene uncertain. The ends were cut back, 10 bases at V and 0 bases at J, with 9 bases in the middle. This CDR3 is 13 amino acids long. Germline CDR1 and CDR2: ENHRY and SYGVKD. The CDR3 DNA sequence: TGTGCCACCAGAGGTGCAACTAATGAAAAACTGTTTTTT. It encodes CATRGATNEKLFF.

This clone was counted once. This sequence joins TRBV28 and TRBJ2-3; D not certain. V shed 1 base and J shed 5 bases, with 4 bases lying between them. The CDR3 consists of 12 residues. From germline, CDR1 is MDHEN and CDR2 SYDVKM. The CDR3 DNA reads as TGTGCCAGCAGTTTATTGAGAGATACGCAGTATTTT. Protein sequence: CASSLLRDTQYF.

The chain is built from TRBV7-9 and TRBJ1-4; D is unclear. In germline, CDR1 is SEHNR, CDR2 FQNEAQ (reference sequence). V was trimmed by 1 base and J by 5 bases, leaving 17 bases between them. The CDR3 runs to 17 residues. CDR3 in DNA: TGTGCCAGCAGCTTAGTCGTCGGGCTGGGCTTAAATGAAAAACTGTTTTTT. It codes for CASSLVVGLGLNEKLFF.

The rearrangement links TRBV10-3 to TRBJ2-7, with D hard to call. Germline values: CDR1 ENHRY, CDR2 SYGVKD. Trimming left V 4 bases short and J 0 bases short, with 10 bases between. The CDR3 is made up of 14 amino acids. The CDR3 protein is CAISASSSSYEQYF. CDR3 DNA sequence: TGTGCCATCAGTGCTTCTTCCAGCTCCTACGAGCAGTACTTC.

The CDR3 bases are TGCAGCGTTGAAGATCGGTTGGACAGGGCCACAGATACGCAGTATTTT. Protein: CSVEDRLDRATDTQYF. The chain combines TRBV29-1 with TRBJ2-3; 8 nucleotides agree with TRBD1. From germline, CDR1 is SQVTM and CDR2 ANQGSEA. This CDR3 contains 16 residues. The V segment lost 0 bases and the J segment 2 bases; nucleotides outside the gene matches: 7.

This clone is a singleton in its sample. V gene TRBV6-6 combines with J gene TRBJ2-5, with unresolved D. The CDR3 is made up of 11 amino acids. V gave up 6 bases and J gave up 3 bases, with 5 bases separating them. The germline V gene has CDR1 MNHNY and CDR2 SVGAGI (reference sequence). CDR3 residues: CASRSEETQYF. CDR3 nucleotides: TGTGCCAGCAGGTCGGAAGAGACCCAGTACTTC.